What follows are 9 T cell receptor beta chains derived from one specimen sequenced in a study of T-cell memory formation after mild COVID-19. One entry per CDR3 protein, called by TCRdb with MiXCR from the 5' RACE reads. The table includes 500,000 to 600,000 distinct CDR3 sequences, roughly 18% detected once. Sequencing was performed on PBMCs or a T cell subset sorted from them (not recorded which). These receptors were taken from an adult woman who had mild COVID-19 (a few samples of this study predate the infection). Cell type and time point are not known.

In its sample, this clonotype was seen a few times. This sequence joins TRBV3-1 and TRBJ1-1; 7 bases match TRBD1. The CDR3 runs to 12 residues. The junction had 3 bases not matched to a gene; V was cut back by 3 bases and J by 8 bases. The V gene's germline CDR1 is LGHDT and CDR2 YNNKEL (reference sequence). The CDR3 sequence is CASSQLQGEAFF. In nucleotides, the CDR3 is TGTGCCAGCAGCCAGCTACAGGGGGAAGCTTTCTTT.

The chain couples TRBV27 to TRBJ2-5; possibly TRBD1 for D (6 bases). The length of the CDR3 is 15 residues. V lost 4 bases, J lost 5 bases, and 17 bases lay in between. Per the germline V gene, CDR1 is MNHEY and CDR2 is SMNVEV (reference sequence). The DNA of the CDR3 is TGTGCCAGCAGTTGGACAGTGATACAACGGGAGACCCAGTACTTC. Residues: CASSWTVIQRETQYF.

The chain recombines TRBV24-1 with TRBJ2-7; D might be TRBD2 (6 bases). This CDR3 spans 15 amino acids. The germline CDR1 and CDR2 sequences are KGHDR and SFDVKD. The V end was cut by 2 bases, the J end by 0 bases, with 10 bases between. The CDR3 region is CATSDSAGGSYEQYF. CDR3 DNA sequence: TGTGCCACCAGTGATTCTGCCGGGGGCTCCTACGAGCAGTACTTC.

This clonotype was detected only a few times. J is TRBJ2-3 and V is TRBV5-1; 7 bases fit TRBD1. Germline V CDR1 and CDR2: SGHRS, YFSETQ. The CDR3 has 17 residues. V was pared by 0 bases and J by 0 bases, with 7 bases of the junction left unmatched. CDR3 sequence reads: CASSLAPGQISTDTQYF. The CDR3 DNA follows: TGCGCCAGCAGCTTGGCCCCGGGACAGATTAGCACAGATACGCAGTATTTT.

This clonotype has a handful of counts. This rearrangement joins TRBV24-1 to TRBJ2-3, with D possibly matching TRBD2 (6 bases). Germline V lookup: CDR1 KGHDR, CDR2 SFDVKD. The CDR3 runs to 16 residues. Trimming shortened V by 1 base and J by 0 bases, and 10 bases separated the two germline ends. CDR3 bases: TGTGCCACCAGTGATTTCGGGACTGCTAGCACAGATACGCAGTATTTT. Translated, it gives CATSDFGTASTDTQYF.

This clonotype has more than one count but fewer than ten. This chain uses TRBV4-3 with TRBJ2-7; 14 bases align to TRBD2. The CDR3 is made up of 19 amino acids. In germline, CDR1 is LGHNA, CDR2 YSLEER. The V gene end was trimmed by 0 bases and the J gene end by 2 bases; junction bases not matched to a gene: 9. CDR3 sequence (DNA): TGCGCCAGCAGCCAAGATCGAGGAGGACTAGCGGGAGGCACCTACGAGCAGTACTTC. This encodes CASSQDRGGLAGGTYEQYF.

The J gene is TRBJ1-2, the V gene TRBV6-5; 7 positions agree with TRBD1. The CDR3 extends over 14 amino acids. V shed 9 bases, J shed 8 bases, and the junction held 15 bases outside the gene matches. The germline CDR1 and CDR2 sequences are MNHEY and SVGAGI. CDR3 sequence (DNA): TGTGCCAGTAATCCCACGGCAGGGGGATGGGGCTACACCTTC. This gives the protein CASNPTAGGWGYTF.

This chain connects TRBV2 to TRBJ1-2; perhaps TRBD1 as D (6 bases). The germline CDR1 and CDR2 sequences are SNHLY and FYNNEI. V was trimmed by 6 bases and J by 5 bases, leaving 10 bases between them. CDR3 length: 12 residues. The CDR3 region has the DNA TGTGCCAGCAGGGGACAAGAGTATGGCTACACCTTC. Translated, it gives CASRGQEYGYTF.

The CDR3 spells CATSRERWEEYEQYF. CDR3 bases: TGTGCCACCAGCAGAGAGAGGTGGGAGGAATACGAGCAGTACTTC. V and J are TRBV15 and TRBJ2-7; weak D call: TRBD2 (6 bases). With 0 bases removed from V and 4 bases from J, the gap between germline ends came to 13 bases. The CDR3 has 15 amino acids. CDR1 is LNHNV and CDR2 is YYDKDF in the germline V gene (reference sequence).